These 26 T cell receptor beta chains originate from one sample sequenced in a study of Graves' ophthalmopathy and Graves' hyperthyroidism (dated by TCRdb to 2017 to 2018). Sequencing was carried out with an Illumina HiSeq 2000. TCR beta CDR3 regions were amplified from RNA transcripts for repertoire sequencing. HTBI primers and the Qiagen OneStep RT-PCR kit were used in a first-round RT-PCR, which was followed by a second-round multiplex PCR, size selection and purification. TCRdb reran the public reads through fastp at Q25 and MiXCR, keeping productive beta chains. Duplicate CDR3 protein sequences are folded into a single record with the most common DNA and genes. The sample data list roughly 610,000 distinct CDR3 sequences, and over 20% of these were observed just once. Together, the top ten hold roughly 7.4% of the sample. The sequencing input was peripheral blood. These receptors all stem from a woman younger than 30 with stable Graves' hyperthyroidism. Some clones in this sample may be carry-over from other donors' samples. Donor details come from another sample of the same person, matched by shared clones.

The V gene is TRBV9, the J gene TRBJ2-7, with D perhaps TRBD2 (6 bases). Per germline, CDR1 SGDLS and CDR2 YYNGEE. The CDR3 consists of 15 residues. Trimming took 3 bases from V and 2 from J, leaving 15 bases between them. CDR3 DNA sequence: TGTGCCAGCAGCGCCCGAGCGGGCATAGCCTACGAGCAGTACTTC. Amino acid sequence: CASSARAGIAYEQYF.

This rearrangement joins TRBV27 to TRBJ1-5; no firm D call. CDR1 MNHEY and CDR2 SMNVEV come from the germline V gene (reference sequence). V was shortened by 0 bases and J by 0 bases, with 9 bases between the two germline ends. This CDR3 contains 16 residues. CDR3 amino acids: CASSLSRHDSNQPQHF. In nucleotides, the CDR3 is TGTGCCAGCAGTTTATCCAGACACGATAGCAATCAGCCCCAGCATTTT.

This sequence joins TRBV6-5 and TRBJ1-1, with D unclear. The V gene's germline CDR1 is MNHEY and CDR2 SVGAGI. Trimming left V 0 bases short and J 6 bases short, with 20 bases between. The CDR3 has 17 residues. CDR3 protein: CASSYSIPGSYAPEAFF. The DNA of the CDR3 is TGTGCCAGCAGTTACTCTATCCCGGGATCCTACGCCCCTGAAGCTTTCTTT.

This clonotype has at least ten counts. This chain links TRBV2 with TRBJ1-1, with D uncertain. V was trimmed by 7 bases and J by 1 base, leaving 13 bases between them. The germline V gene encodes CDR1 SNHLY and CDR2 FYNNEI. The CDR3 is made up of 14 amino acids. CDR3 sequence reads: CASNLEVSNTEAFF. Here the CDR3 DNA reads TGTGCCAGCAACCTGGAGGTTTCGAACACTGAAGCTTTCTTT.

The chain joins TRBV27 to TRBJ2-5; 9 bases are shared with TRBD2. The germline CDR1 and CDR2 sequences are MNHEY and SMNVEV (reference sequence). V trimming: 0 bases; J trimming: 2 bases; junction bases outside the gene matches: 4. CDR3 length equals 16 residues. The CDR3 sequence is CASSLSQRGVQETQYF. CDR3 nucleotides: TGTGCCAGCAGTTTATCCCAGCGGGGGGTACAAGAGACCCAGTACTTC.

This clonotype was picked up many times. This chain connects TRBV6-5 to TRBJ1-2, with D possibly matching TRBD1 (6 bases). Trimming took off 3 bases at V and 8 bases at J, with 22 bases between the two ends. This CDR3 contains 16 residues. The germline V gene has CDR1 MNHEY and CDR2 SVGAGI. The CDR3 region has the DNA TGTGCCAGCAGTTATCCTCAGGACAGTCGGATCCGCGGCTACACCTTC. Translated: CASSYPQDSRIRGYTF.

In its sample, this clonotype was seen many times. CDR3 sequence (DNA): TGTGCCAGCAGCCAAGCTCAGGGGATCGAGCAGTACTTC. Translated: CASSQAQGIEQYF. The genes are TRBV3-1 and TRBJ2-7; D possibly corresponds to TRBD1 (6 bases). Germline CDR1 is LGHDT and CDR2 is YNNKEL (reference sequence). The CDR3 is made up of 13 amino acids. Trimming took off 1 base at V and 6 bases at J, with 10 bases between the two ends.

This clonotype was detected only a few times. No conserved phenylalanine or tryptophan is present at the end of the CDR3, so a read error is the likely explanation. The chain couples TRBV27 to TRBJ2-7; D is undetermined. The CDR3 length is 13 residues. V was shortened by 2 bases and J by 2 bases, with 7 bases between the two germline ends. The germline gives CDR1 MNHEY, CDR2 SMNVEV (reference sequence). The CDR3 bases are TGTGCCAGCAGTTTAGACGGACCCTACGAGCAGTACTCC. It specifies CASSLDGPYEQYS.

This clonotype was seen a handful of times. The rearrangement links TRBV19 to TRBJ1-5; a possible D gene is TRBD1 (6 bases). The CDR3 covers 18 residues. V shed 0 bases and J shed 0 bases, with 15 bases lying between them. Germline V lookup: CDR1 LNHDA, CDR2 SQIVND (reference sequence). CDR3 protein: CASSIDLGRGYSNQPQHF. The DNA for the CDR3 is TGTGCCAGTAGTATAGATCTGGGCAGGGGTTATAGCAATCAGCCCCAGCATTTT.

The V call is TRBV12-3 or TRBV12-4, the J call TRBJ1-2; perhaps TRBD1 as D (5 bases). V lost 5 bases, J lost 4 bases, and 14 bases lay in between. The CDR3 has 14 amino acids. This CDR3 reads CASSRPGGGYGYTF. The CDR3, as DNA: TGTGCCAGCAGTAGGCCGGGCGGGGGCTATGGCTACACCTTC.

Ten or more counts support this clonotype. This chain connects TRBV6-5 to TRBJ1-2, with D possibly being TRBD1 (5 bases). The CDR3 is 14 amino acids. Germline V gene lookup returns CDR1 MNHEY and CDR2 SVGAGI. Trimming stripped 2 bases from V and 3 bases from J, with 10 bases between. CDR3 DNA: TGTGCCAGCAGTTACGGGACGGCAGACTATGGCTACACCTTC. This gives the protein CASSYGTADYGYTF.

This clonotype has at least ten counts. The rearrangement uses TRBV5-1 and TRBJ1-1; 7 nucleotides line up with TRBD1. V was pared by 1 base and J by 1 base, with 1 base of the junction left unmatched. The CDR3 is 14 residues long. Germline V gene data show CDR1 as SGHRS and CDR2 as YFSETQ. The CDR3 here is CASSLRQGNTEAFF. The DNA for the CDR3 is TGCGCCAGCAGCTTGAGACAGGGGAACACTGAAGCTTTCTTT. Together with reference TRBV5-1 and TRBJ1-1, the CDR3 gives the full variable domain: KAGVTQTPRYLIKTRGQQVTLSCSPISGHRSVSWYQQTPGQGLQFLFEYFSETQRNKGNFPGRFSGRQFSNSRSEMNVSTLELGDSALYLCASSLRQGNTEAFFGQGTRLTVV.

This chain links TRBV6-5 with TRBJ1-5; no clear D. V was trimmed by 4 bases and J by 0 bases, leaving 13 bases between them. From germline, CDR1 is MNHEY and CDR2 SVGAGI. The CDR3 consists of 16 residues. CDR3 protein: CASSSQGLSSNQPQHF. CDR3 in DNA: TGTGCCAGCAGTTCCCAAGGACTGTCTAGCAATCAGCCCCAGCATTTT.

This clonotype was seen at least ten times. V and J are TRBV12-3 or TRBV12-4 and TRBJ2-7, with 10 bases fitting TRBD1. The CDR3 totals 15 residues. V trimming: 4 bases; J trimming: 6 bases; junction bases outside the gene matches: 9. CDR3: CASSWDRGTGGEQYF. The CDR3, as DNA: TGTGCCAGCAGTTGGGACAGGGGAACGGGGGGCGAGCAGTACTTC.

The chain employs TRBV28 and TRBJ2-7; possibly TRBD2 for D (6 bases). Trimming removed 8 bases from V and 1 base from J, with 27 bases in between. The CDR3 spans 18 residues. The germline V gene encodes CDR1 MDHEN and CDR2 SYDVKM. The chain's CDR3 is CASAREAGKLPYSYEQYF. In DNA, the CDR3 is TGTGCCAGCGCTCGCGAGGCGGGGAAACTCCCTTATTCCTACGAGCAGTACTTC.

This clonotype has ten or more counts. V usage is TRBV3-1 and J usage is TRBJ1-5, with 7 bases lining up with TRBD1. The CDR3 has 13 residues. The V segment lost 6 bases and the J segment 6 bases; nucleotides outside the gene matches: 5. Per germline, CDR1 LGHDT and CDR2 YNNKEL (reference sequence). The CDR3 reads CASSTGEGQPQHF. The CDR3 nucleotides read TGTGCCAGCAGTACAGGGGAAGGTCAGCCCCAGCATTTT.

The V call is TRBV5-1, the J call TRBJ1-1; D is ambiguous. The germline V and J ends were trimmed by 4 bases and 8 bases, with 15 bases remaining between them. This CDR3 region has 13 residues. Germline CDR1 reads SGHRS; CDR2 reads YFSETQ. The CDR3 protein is CASSLLGEQEAFF. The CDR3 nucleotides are TGCGCCAGCAGCCTCCTCGGTGAACAAGAAGCTTTCTTT.

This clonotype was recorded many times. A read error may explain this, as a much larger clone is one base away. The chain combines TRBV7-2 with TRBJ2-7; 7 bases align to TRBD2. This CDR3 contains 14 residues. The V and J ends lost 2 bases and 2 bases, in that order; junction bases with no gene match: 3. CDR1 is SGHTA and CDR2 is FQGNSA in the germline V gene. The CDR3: CASSLIRGAYEQYF. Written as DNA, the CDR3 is TGTGCCAGCAGCTTAATCCGGGGGGCCTACGAGCAGTACTTC.

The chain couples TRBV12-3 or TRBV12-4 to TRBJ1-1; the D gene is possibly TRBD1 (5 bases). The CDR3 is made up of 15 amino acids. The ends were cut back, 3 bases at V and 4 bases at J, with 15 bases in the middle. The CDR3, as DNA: TGTGCCAGCAGTTTCGAGTTTGGGGGTGTCACTGAAGCTTTCTTT. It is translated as CASSFEFGGVTEAFF.

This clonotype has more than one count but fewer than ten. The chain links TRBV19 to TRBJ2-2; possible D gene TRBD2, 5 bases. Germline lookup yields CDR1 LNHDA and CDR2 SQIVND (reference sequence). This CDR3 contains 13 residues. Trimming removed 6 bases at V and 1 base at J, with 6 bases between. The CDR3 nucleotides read TGTGCCAGTAGGGACTTGAACACCGGGGAGCTGTTTTTT. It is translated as CASRDLNTGELFF.

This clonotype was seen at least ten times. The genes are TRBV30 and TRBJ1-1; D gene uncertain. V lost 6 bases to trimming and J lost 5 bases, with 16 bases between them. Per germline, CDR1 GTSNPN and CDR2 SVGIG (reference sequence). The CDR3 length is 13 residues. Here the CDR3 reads CACHGIRETEAFF. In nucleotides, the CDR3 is TGTGCCTGCCACGGGATCCGGGAAACTGAAGCTTTCTTT.

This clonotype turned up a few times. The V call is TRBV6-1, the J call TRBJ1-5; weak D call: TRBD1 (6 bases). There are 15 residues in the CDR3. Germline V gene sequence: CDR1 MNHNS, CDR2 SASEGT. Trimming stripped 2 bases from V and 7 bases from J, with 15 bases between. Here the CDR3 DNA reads TGTGCCAGCAGTGAACGGGGGCCAAGTAACCAGCCCCAGCATTTT. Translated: CASSERGPSNQPQHF.

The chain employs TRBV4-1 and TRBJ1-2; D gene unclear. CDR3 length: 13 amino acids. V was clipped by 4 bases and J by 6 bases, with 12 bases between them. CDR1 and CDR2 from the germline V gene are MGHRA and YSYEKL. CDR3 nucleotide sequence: TGCGCCAGCAGCCCTTTGGACGGCCATGGCTACACCTTC. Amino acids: CASSPLDGHGYTF.

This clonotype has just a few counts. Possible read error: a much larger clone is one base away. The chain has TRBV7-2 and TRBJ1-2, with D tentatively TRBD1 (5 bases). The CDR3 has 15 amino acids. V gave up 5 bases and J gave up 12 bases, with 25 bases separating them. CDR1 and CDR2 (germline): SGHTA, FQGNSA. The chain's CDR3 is CASSLGGNSYGGHTF. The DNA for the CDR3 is TGTGCCAGCAGCCTGGGGGGGAACTCATATGGCGGCCACACCTTC.

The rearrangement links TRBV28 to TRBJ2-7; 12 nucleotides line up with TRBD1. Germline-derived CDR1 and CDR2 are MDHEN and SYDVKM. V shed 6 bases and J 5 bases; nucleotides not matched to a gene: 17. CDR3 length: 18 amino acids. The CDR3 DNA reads TGTGCCAGCAGACCCCTCGACAGATTAGGGACAGGGGGCGACGAGCAGTACTTC. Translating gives CASRPLDRLGTGGDEQYF.

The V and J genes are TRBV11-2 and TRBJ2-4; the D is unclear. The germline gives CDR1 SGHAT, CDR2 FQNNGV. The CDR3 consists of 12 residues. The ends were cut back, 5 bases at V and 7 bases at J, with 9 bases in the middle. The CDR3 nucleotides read TGTGCCAGCAGCACGTTAAGGAACATTCAGTACTTC. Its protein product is CASSTLRNIQYF.